The rows below give T cell receptor beta chains drawn from one sample of a study of blood T cell repertoires in COVID-19. The repertoire was sequenced with immunoSEQ multiplex PCR; TCRdb's copy has only in-frame clones and lacks some. The table lists over 140,000 clones, 75% to 80% of them singletons. Sequencing was carried out using PBMCs or T cells enriched from blood (not recorded which). These TCRs come from a woman aged 45-65 years who had recovered from COVID-19. The CDR3 runs from the conserved cysteine through the conserved F or W. A D gene is named only where the DNA matches it firmly. A clone size is listed for some rows: how often the clone was seen (once, few, many), or a class if it is expanded.

TRBV4-2	.	TRBJ2-2	.	TGTGCCAGCAGCCAAGAGGGGGCGCTCACCGGGGAGCTGTTTTTT	CASSQEGALTGELFF
TRBV2	.	TRBJ1-2	TRBD1	TGTGCCAGCAGATCCGGGACAGACATCTATGGCTACACCTTC	CASRSGTDIYGYTF
TRBV19	.	TRBJ2-2	TRBD2	TGTGCCAGTAGTGCCATGGGAGGGGACACCGGGGAGCTGTTTTTT	CASSAMGGDTGELFF
TRBV7-9	.	TRBJ2-7	TRBD1	TGTGCCAGCAGCCACCGGGACAGTCCCTACGAGCAGTACTTC	CASSHRDSPYEQYF
TRBV3-1/TRBV3-2	.	TRBJ2-3	TRBD2	TGTGCCAGCAGCCAAGTGAGCGGGGGGCGGGGTACGCAGTATTTT	CASSQVSGGRGTQYF
TRBV5-1	.	TRBJ2-3	.	TGCGCCAGCAGCTTGGCGTCCAGGGGGAGCGGGGATACGCAGTATTTT	CASSLASRGSGDTQYF
TRBV7-9	.	TRBJ2-7	.	TGTGCCAGCGGGGGAGGGGGATCCTACGAGCAGTACTTC	CASGGGGSYEQYF
TRBV30	.	TRBJ1-1	.	TGTGCCTGGAGTCACGAGTACCTGAACACTGAAGCTTTCTTT	CAWSHEYLNTEAFF
TRBV29-1	.	TRBJ1-1	TRBD1	TGCAGCGCTTGGACAGGGAGTCACACTGAAGCTTTCTTT	CSAWTGSHTEAFF
TRBV12-3/TRBV12-4	.	TRBJ2-7	TRBD1	TGTGCCAGCAGTCCGACAGGGAGCTACGAGCAGTACTTC	CASSPTGSYEQYF
TRBV29-1	.	TRBJ1-6	.	TGCAGCGTTGAAGATCTTCTAAGTCTTGCTTTTCCGGGTCATAATTCACCCCTCCACTTT	CSVEDLLSLAFPGHNSPLHF
TRBV5-4	.	TRBJ2-5	TRBD1	TGTGCCAGCAGCTTACAGGGGGGCGGAGAGACCCAGTACTTC	CASSLQGGGETQYF
TRBV19	.	TRBJ1-1	TRBD1	TGTGCCAGTAGTCCAGGGGGAAGGGTCTCCGTGAACACTGAAGCTTTCTTT	CASSPGGRVSVNTEAFF
TRBV10-3	.	TRBJ1-4	.	TGTGCCATCAGTTTTCTAAAAAAGGGGGGGCGTGAGGAAAAACTGTTTTTT	CAISFLKKGGREEKLFF
TRBV3-1/TRBV3-2	.	TRBJ1-6	.	TGTGCCAGCAGCCTCCGGGGGTATAATTCACCCCTCCACTTT	CASSLRGYNSPLHF
TRBV11-2	.	TRBJ2-3	.	TGTGCCAGCAGCTTCTACAGGAGCACAGATACGCAGTATTTT	CASSFYRSTDTQYF
TRBV27	.	TRBJ1-2	.	TGTGCCAGCAGTCCCTTGGGAGGCGGCTACACCTTC	CASSPLGGGYTF
TRBV6-5	.	TRBJ2-1	TRBD2	TGTGCCAGCACGCCCCGGATAGCGGGGAATGAGCAGTTCTTC	CASTPRIAGNEQFF
TRBV7-8	.	TRBJ1-1	.	TGTGCCAGCAGCTTAGAATCCAGGTTGAACACTGAAGCTTTCTTT	CASSLESRLNTEAFF
TRBV3-1/TRBV3-2	.	TRBJ2-7	TRBD2	TGTGCCAGCAGCCACGGACTAGCGGGAGTTCGCGAGCAGTACTTC	CASSHGLAGVREQYF
TRBV4-1	few	TRBJ2-5	.	TGCGCCAGCAGCCAAGATCGTTCGTGGGAGAAGACCCAGTACTTC	CASSQDRSWEKTQYF
TRBV11-2	.	TRBJ1-1	.	TGTGCCAGCAGCTTAGTTACCCAGATGAACACTGAAGCTTTCTTT	CASSLVTQMNTEAFF
TRBV28	.	TRBJ2-1	.	TGTGCCAGCAGAGGGGGCGGGGAGTACAATGAGCAGTTCTTC	CASRGGGEYNEQFF
TRBV5-1	.	TRBJ2-7	.	TGCGCCAGCAGCTTGTCGGGCAGGGGCTACGAGCAGTACTTC	CASSLSGRGYEQYF
TRBV29-1	.	TRBJ1-2	.	TGCAGCGTTGGTTTGTTGGCAGTCTCTAACTATGGCTACACCTTC	CSVGLLAVSNYGYTF
TRBV30	many	TRBJ2-7	.	TGTGCCTGGAGTGTTGGGAGCTCCTACGAGCAGTACTTC	CAWSVGSSYEQYF
TRBV5-1	.	TRBJ1-4	TRBD1	TGCGCCAGCAGCTCACTGGGACAGGGGAGTGAAAAACTGTTTTTT	CASSSLGQGSEKLFF